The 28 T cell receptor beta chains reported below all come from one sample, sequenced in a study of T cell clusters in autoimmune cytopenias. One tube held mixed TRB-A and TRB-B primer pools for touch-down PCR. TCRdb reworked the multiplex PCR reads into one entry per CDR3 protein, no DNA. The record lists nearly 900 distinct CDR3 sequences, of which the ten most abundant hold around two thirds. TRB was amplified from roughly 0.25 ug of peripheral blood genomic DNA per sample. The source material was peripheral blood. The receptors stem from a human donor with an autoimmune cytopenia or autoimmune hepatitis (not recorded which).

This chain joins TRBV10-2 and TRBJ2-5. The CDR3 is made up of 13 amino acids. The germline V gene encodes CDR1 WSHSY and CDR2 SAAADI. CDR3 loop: CASSPVVRETQYF.

The CDR3 region is CSARDRTTYEQYF. This chain links TRBV20-1 with TRBJ2-7; TCRdb returns TRBD1, unconfirmable since there is no DNA. The germline V gene encodes CDR1 DFQATT and CDR2 SNEGSKA (reference sequence). The length of the CDR3 is 13 residues.

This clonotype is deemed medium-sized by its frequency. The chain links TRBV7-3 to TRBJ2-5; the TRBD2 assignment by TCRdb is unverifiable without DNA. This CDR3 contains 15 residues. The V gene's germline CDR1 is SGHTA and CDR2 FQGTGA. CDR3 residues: CASSLGGSGRETQYF.

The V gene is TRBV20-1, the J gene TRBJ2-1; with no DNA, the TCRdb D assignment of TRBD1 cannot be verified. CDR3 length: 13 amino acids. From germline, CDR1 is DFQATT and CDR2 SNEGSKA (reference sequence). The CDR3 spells CSAISTGNNEQFF.

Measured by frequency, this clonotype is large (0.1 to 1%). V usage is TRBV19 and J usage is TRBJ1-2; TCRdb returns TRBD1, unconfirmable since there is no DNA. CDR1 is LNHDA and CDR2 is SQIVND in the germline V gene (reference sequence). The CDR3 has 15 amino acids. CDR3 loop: CASSMTSDSFDGYTF.

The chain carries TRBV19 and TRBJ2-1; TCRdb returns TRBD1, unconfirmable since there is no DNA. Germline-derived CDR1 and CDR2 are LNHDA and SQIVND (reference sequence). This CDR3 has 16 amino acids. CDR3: CASSMGGTGGYNEQFF.

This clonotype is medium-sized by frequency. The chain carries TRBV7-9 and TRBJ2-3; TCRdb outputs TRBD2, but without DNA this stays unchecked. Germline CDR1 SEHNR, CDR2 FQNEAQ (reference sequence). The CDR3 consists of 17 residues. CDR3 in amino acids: CASSLAETSGRTDTQYF.

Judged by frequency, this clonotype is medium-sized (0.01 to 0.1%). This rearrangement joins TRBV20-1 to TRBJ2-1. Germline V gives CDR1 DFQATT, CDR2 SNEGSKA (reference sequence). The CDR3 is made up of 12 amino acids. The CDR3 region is CSAGNPRNEQFF.

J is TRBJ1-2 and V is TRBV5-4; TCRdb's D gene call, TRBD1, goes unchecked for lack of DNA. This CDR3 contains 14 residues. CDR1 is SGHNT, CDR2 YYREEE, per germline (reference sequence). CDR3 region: CASNTGGSGYGYTF.

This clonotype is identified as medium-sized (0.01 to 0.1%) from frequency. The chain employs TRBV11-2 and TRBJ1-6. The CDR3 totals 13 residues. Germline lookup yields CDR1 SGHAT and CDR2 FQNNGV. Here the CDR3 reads CASSLDLGSPLHF. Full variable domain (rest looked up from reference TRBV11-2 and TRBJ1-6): EAGVAQSPRYKIIEKRQSVAFWCNPISGHATLYWYQQILGQGPKLLIQFQNNGVVDDSQLPKDRFSAERLKGVDSTLKIQPAKLEDSAVYLCASSLDLGSPLHFGNGTRLTVT.

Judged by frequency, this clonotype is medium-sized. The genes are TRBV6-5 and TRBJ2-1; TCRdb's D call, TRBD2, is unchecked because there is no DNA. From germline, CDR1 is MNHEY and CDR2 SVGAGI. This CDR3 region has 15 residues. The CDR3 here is CASSYGLAGKVEQFF.

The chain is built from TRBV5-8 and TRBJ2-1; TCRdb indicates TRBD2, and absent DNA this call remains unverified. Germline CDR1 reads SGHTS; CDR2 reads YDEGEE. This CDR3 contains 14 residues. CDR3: CASSLLSGRHEQFF. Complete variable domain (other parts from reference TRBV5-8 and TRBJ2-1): EAGVTQSPTHLIKTRGQQATLRCSPISGHTSVYWYQQALGLGLQFLLWYDEGEERNRGNFPPRFSGRQFPNYSSELNVNALELEDSALYLCASSLLSGRHEQFFGPGTRLTVL.

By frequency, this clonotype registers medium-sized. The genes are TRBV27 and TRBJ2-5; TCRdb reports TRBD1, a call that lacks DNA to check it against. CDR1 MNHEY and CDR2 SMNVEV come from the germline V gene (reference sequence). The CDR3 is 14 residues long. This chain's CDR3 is CASSSGQGRETQYF.

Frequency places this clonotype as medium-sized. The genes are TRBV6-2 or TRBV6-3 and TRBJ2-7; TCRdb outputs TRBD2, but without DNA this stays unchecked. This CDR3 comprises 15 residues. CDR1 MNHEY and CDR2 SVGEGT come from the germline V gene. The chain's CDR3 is CASSQLPDYAYEQYF.

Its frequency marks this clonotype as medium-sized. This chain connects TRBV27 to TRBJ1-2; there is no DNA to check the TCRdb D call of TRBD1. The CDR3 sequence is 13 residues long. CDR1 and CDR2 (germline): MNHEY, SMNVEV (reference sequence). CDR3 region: CASRPGSGYGYTF.

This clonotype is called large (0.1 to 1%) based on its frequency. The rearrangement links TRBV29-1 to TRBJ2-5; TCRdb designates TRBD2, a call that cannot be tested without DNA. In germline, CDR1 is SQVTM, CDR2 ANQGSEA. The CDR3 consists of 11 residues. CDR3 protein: CSVNPAGGEVF.

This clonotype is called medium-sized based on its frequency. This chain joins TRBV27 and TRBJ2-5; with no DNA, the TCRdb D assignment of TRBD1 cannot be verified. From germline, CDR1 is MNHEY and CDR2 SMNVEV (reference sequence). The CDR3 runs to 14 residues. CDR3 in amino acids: CASSSGVVRETQYF.

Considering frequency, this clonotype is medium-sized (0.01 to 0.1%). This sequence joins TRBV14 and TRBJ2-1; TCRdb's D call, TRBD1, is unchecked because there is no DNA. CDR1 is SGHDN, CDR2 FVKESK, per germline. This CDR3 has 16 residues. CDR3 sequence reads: CASSHHRVNQYNEQFF.

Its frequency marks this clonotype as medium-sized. The CDR3 spells CASSLSSGEETQYF. The chain joins TRBV6-2 or TRBV6-3 to TRBJ2-5; TCRdb proposes TRBD2, but this gene call is untestable without DNA. The V gene's germline CDR1 is MNHEY and CDR2 SVGEGT. This CDR3 is built from 14 residues.

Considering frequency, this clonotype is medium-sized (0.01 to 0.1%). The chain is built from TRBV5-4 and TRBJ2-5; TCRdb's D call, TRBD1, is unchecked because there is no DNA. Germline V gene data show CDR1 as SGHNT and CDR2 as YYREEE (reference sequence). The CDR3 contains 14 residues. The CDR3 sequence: CASSSGQPQETQYF. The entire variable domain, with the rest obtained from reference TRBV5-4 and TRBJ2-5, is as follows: ETGVTQSPTHLIKTRGQQVTLRCSSQSGHNTVSWYQQALGQGPQFIFQYYREEENGRGNFPPRFSGLQFPNYSSELNVNALELDDSALYLCASSSGQPQETQYFGPGTRLLVL.

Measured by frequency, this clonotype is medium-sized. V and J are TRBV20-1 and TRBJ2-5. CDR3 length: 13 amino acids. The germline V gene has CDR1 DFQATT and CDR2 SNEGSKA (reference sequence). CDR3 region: CSARVVNQETQYF.

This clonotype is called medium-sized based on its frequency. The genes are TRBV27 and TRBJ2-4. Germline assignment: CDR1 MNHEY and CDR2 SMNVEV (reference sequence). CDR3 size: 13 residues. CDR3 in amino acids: CASSLNPKNIQYF.

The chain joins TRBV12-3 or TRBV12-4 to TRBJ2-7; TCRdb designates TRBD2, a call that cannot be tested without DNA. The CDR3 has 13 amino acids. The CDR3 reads CASSSGTTTEQYF.

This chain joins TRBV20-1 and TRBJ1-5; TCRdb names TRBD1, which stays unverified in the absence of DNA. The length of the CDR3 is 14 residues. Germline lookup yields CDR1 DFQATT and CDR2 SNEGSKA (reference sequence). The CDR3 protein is CSARAGGRNQPQHF.

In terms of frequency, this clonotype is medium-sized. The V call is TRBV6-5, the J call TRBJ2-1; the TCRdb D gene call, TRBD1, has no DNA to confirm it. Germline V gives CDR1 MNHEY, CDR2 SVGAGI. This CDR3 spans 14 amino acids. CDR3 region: CASRGVGVYNEQFF.

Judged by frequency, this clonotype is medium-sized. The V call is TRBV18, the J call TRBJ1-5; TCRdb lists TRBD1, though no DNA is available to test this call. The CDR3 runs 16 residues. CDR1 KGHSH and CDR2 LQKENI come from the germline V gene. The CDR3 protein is CASSLTGGRDNQPQHF.

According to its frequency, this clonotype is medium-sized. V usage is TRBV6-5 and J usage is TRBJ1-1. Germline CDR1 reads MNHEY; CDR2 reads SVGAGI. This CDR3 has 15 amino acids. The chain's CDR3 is CASSYLTGVGTEAFF.

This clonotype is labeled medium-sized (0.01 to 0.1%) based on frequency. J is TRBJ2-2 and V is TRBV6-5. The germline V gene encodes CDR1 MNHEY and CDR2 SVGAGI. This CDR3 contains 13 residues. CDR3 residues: CASWGRATGELFF.